This T cell receptor (beta chain) came from a study of cytomegalovirus exposure and HLA in healthy donors. The CDR3 sequence is 15 residues long. The germline V gene encodes CDR1 SGHTA and CDR2 FQGNSA. With V trimmed by 5 bases and J by 1 base, 5 bases remained unmatched. This clone has a single count. The antigen is unknown. Findings and caveats of the study: Rarity held for most TCR sequences, but there were some public TCRs that occurred in many donors. Both high specificity and high sensitivity reportedly marked the classifier's diagnosis of cytomegalovirus status. In the approximately 120 validation repertoires, a later analysis found that first-cohort TCR clusters tended to co-occur. Listed as cytomegalovirus-associated were 150 or so TCR beta chains.

Sequencing was performed with immunoSEQ multiplex PCR; in TCRdb, only in-frame clones are kept and a portion is missing. The sample includes about 120,000 clones, approximately 85% of them seen just once. The sequenced material came from PBMCs. The clonotype comes from a man aged 18 to 30 in good health and CMV-seronegative. The chain carries TRBV7-2 and TRBJ2-3; the match to TRBD2 covers 8 bases. In DNA form, the CDR3 reads TGTGCCAGCAGCGATGGACTAGCTGGCACAGATACGCAGTATTTT. This gives the protein CASSDGLAGTDTQYF. Complete variable domain (other parts from reference TRBV7-2 and TRBJ2-3): GAGVSQSPSNKVTEKGKDVELRCDPISGHTALYWYRQSLGQGLEFLIYFQGNSAPDKSGLPSDRFSAERTGGSVSTLTIQRTQQEDSAVYLCASSDGLAGTDTQYFGPGTRLTVL.